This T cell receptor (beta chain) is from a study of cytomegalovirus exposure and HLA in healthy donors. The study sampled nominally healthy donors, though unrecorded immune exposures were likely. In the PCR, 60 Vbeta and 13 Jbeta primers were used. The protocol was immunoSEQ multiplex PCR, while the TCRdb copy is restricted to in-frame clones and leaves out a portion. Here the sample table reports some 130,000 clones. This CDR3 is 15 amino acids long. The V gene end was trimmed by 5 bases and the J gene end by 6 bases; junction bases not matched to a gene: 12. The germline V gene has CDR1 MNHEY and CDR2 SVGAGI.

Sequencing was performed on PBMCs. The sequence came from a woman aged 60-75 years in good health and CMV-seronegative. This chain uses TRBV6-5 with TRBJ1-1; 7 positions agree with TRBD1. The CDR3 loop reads CASSTTQGGTAEAFF. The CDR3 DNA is TGTGCCAGCAGTACGACTCAGGGGGGAACTGCTGAAGCTTTCTTT.